The T cell receptor (beta chain) described here comes from a study of beta chain features in type 1 diabetes. Broader study findings: Within patients, naive, central memory and Treg TCRB repertoires seemed more similar than within healthy donors. Shortening that was moderate but significant affected the TCRB CDR3s of Type 1 diabetes patients in all four CD4+ subsets. Whether HLA type affects TCRB rearrangement stayed undetermined in the present work. Type 1 diabetes patients showed fewer insertions and more deletions at VDJ junctions.

Reverse transcribing all isolated RNA meant expressed TCRB transcripts were sequenced. Naive, central memory and regulatory T cell samples yielded roughly 3.6 million reads on average. Only in-frame clones appear in the TCRdb table, and some are missing; sequencing was by immunoSEQ multiplex PCR. The data show hundreds of thousands of clones, around 15% seen once. This CDR3 contains 17 residues. Germline-derived CDR1 and CDR2 are SGHAT and FQNNGV. J lost 0 bases, V lost 3 bases, and 7 bases had no gene match. About this clone: Antigen unknown.

The specimen was naive CD4+ T cells from blood. This receptor was identified in a man younger than 35 with type 1 diabetes. This chain joins TRBV11-2 and TRBJ2-5, with 10 positions matching TRBD1. The chain's CDR3 is CASSLSTGTGDQETQYF. The CDR3 DNA reads as TGTGCCAGCAGCTTGAGTACCGGGACAGGGGACCAAGAGACCCAGTACTTC.